Presented here are 24 T cell receptor beta chains from one specimen sequenced in a study of beta chain features in type 1 diabetes. cDNA synthesis used the whole RNA isolate, giving expressed TCRB sequences. Using immunoSEQ multiplex PCR, the repertoire was profiled, and TCRdb retains in-frame clones only, with some absent. The sample consists of roughly 150,000 clones, 10% to 13% of them appearing once. Findings and limits, study-wide: TCRB CDR3s were moderately but significantly shorter in Type 1 diabetes patients in all four CD4+ subsets.

No cognate antigen is known for these TCRs. Sequenced: central memory CD4+ T cells from blood. The source of these receptors is a man aged 30-40 years with type 1 diabetes.

This clone occurred a few times. The V call is TRBV30, the J call TRBJ2-3, with TRBD2 as a possible D gene (6 bases). The CDR3 has 14 amino acids. CDR1 and CDR2 from the germline V gene are GTSNPN and SVGIG (reference sequence). Trimming left V 3 bases short and J 0 bases short, with 10 bases between. CDR3 bases: TGTGCCTGGAGGCAGGGAGGAAGCACAGATACGCAGTATTTT. It translates to CAWRQGGSTDTQYF. Using reference TRBV30 and TRBJ2-3 for the parts outside the CDR3, the full variable domain is SQTIHQWPATLVQPVGSPLSLECTVEGTSNPNLYWYRQAAGRGLQLLFYSVGIGQISSEVPQNLSASRPQDRQFILSSKKLLLSDSGFYLCAWRQGGSTDTQYFGPGTRLTVL.

In this sample, this clone turned up a few times. The chain has TRBV28 and TRBJ1-1, with TRBD1 identical over 8 bases. V gave up 7 bases and J gave up 0 bases; unmatched junction bases: 10. The CDR3 runs to 16 residues. The germline CDR1 and CDR2 sequences are MDHEN and SYDVKM. The CDR3 DNA reads as TGTGCCAGCAATACAGGGGGGGCAGGTATGAACACTGAAGCTTTCTTT. This gives the protein CASNTGGAGMNTEAFF.

This clone was observed a handful of times. The chain employs TRBV7-8 and TRBJ2-7; D may be TRBD2 (6 bases). The V end lost 1 base, the J end lost 0 bases, and 13 bases lay between the germline ends. The germline CDR1 and CDR2 sequences are SGHVS and FQNEAQ. The CDR3 spans 16 residues. The CDR3 sequence: CASSLVGGALSYEQYF. As DNA, the CDR3 is TGTGCCAGCAGCTTAGTGGGCGGGGCCCTCTCCTACGAGCAGTACTTC.

The CDR3 sequence is CASRREGDEQYF. The CDR3 region has the DNA TGTGCCAGCAGGCGTGAAGGGGACGAGCAGTACTTC. J is TRBJ2-7 and V is TRBV7-9; maybe TRBD1 (5 bases). The CDR3 is 12 amino acids. V was cut by 6 bases and J by 5 bases, with 11 bases left in between. Per the germline V gene, CDR1 is SEHNR and CDR2 is FQNEAQ (reference sequence).

A single count supports this clone. This chain links TRBV5-1 with TRBJ1-4, with 10 bases matching TRBD1. CDR3 size: 15 residues. The V gene end was trimmed by 0 bases and the J gene end by 6 bases; junction bases not matched to a gene: 2. Germline V lookup: CDR1 SGHRS, CDR2 YFSETQ. This chain's CDR3 is CASSLAGTGDEKLFF. CDR3 sequence (DNA): TGCGCCAGCAGCTTGGCCGGGACAGGGGATGAAAAACTGTTTTTT.

The V gene is TRBV12-5, the J gene TRBJ2-4; a possible D gene is TRBD1 (6 bases). Germline lookup yields CDR1 LGHNT and CDR2 FRNRAP. This CDR3 contains 12 residues. V lost 6 bases and J lost 14, with 17 bases in between. Here the CDR3 reads CASGPSGTPEYF. The CDR3 DNA reads as TGTGCTAGTGGCCCTTCCGGGACACCGGAGTACTTC.

There are a few counts of this clone. The chain is built from TRBV7-9 and TRBJ2-3; D unclear. Germline-derived CDR1 and CDR2 are SEHNR and FQNEAQ (reference sequence). V shed 1 base and J shed 6 bases, with 11 bases lying between them. The CDR3 is 14 residues long. CDR3 protein: CASSLVQSVDTQYF. As DNA, the CDR3 is TGTGCCAGCAGCTTAGTACAGAGTGTTGATACGCAGTATTTT.

This clone was seen a few times. The gene calls are TRBV5-6 and TRBJ2-3, with 9 bases that match TRBD1. Germline trimming cut 0 bases from V and 15 bases from J; bases unmatched to any gene: 5. Per germline, CDR1 SGHDT and CDR2 YYEEEE. This CDR3 has 12 residues. The DNA of the CDR3 is TGTGCCAGCAGCTTGGCTCGGGACAGGGAATATTTT. Protein product: CASSLARDREYF.

The V and J genes are TRBV11-2 and TRBJ2-1; 7 positions agree with TRBD2. The CDR3 sequence is 17 residues long. CDR1 SGHAT and CDR2 FQNNGV come from the germline V gene. Trimming cost V 4 bases and J 7 bases; bases outside gene matches: 16. The CDR3 region is CASSSRRGPTGRNEQFF. In DNA, the CDR3 is TGTGCCAGCAGCTCCCGGCGCGGGCCTACCGGGAGGAATGAGCAGTTCTTC.

The rearrangement links TRBV19 to TRBJ2-7; TRBD1 matches 9 bases. Trimming cost V 5 bases and J 3 bases; bases outside gene matches: 11. Germline V CDR1 and CDR2: LNHDA, SQIVND (reference sequence). The CDR3 has 16 amino acids. The CDR3 nucleotides are TGTGCCAGTAGTGGTCCGGGACAGGGCTCCCTCTACGAGCAGTACTTC. Translation gives CASSGPGQGSLYEQYF.

This clone was detected only a few times. Compared with germline, one end of the junction differs, possibly owing to a read error. The chain carries TRBV19 and TRBJ2-7, with 8 nucleotides matching TRBD2. Germline CDR1 LNHDA, CDR2 SQIVND (reference sequence). The CDR3 runs 17 residues. The CDR3 sequence is CASSMRFVTSGSSEQYF. The CDR3 DNA reads TGTGCCAGTAGTATGAGATTCGTTACTAGCGGTTCCTCCGAGCAGTACTTC.

The gene calls are TRBV6-5 and TRBJ2-3; 9 bases line up with TRBD2. V dropped 11 bases and J dropped 4; count of bases not matched to a gene: 7. Per germline, CDR1 MNHEY and CDR2 SVGAGI. This CDR3 has 13 residues. The CDR3 region has the DNA TGTGCCGTACGAGCGGGAGGACCAGATACGCAGTATTTT. Protein: CAVRAGGPDTQYF.

V and J are TRBV7-2 and TRBJ2-1; TRBD2 matches at 9 bases. The CDR3 is 18 residues long. With V trimmed by 5 bases and J by 7 bases, 18 bases remained unmatched. CDR1 and CDR2 (germline): SGHTA, FQGNSA. The CDR3 region has the DNA TGTGCCAGCAGCCAAGATCCGCTAGCGGGACGGTGGGGAAATGAGCAGTTCTTC. It specifies CASSQDPLAGRWGNEQFF.

This clone was seen once. The rearrangement links TRBV28 to TRBJ1-2; 7 bases agree with TRBD1. The CDR3 consists of 15 residues. The junction had 13 bases not matched to a gene; V was cut back by 5 bases and J by 7 bases. Germline V lookup: CDR1 MDHEN, CDR2 SYDVKM. The DNA of the CDR3 is TGTGCCAGCAGTACCTCAGGGGGAATAATTGGTGGCTACACCTTC. Translated, it gives CASSTSGGIIGGYTF.

In its sample, this clone was seen a few times. J is TRBJ1-4 and V is TRBV29-1; the D gene is possibly TRBD1 (5 bases). Per the germline V gene, CDR1 is SQVTM and CDR2 is ANQGSEA. Trimming cost V 0 bases and J 8 bases, with 13 bases left between them. CDR3 length: 14 amino acids. The CDR3 nucleotides are TGCAGCGTTGAAGATGAAGGGCGGGGGGAAAAACTGTTTTTT. Its protein is CSVEDEGRGEKLFF.

The chain carries TRBV30 and TRBJ1-2; weak D call: TRBD1 (6 bases). V was pared by 0 bases and J by 1 base, with 15 bases between. The CDR3 covers 16 residues. Looked up from germline, CDR1 is GTSNPN and CDR2 is SVGIG (reference sequence). The CDR3 here is CAWSVQGRVLNYGYTF. The CDR3 nucleotides are TGTGCCTGGAGTGTACAGGGCAGGGTCCTTAACTATGGCTACACCTTC.

This clone was detected a few times. The chain joins TRBV4-3 to TRBJ2-4; 8 bases are shared with TRBD1. Germline V CDR1 and CDR2: LGHNA, YSLEER. The V and J ends lost 8 bases and 0 bases, in that order; junction bases with no gene match: 3. This CDR3 spans 14 amino acids. The CDR3 DNA reads as TGCGCCAGCGGACAGGGTCTAGCCAAAAACATTCAGTACTTC. This translates into CASGQGLAKNIQYF.

V and J are TRBV5-6 and TRBJ2-1, with D possibly being TRBD1 (5 bases). The CDR3 is made up of 14 amino acids. Germline CDR1 is SGHDT and CDR2 is YYEEEE. V lost 0 bases, J lost 8 bases, and 12 bases lay in between. CDR3 in amino acids: CASSLEGIRDEQFF. The CDR3 DNA reads as TGTGCCAGCAGCTTGGAAGGGATCAGGGATGAGCAGTTCTTC.

The V and J genes are TRBV28 and TRBJ1-1, with TRBD1 matching 9 bases. The CDR3 is 15 residues long. The V segment lost 2 bases and the J segment 7 bases; nucleotides outside the gene matches: 8. The germline CDR1 and CDR2 sequences are MDHEN and SYDVKM. The CDR3 coding sequence is TGTGCCAGCAGTTTACCGGGACAGGGAAGAGGTGAAGCTTTCTTT. This encodes CASSLPGQGRGEAFF.

The rearrangement uses TRBV7-8 and TRBJ2-2, with D possibly being TRBD1 (6 bases). The CDR3 consists of 14 residues. The V end was cut by 5 bases, the J end by 3 bases, with 10 bases between. Germline CDR1 reads SGHVS; CDR2 reads FQNEAQ. This CDR3 is CASSLRTDTGELFF. The CDR3 DNA sequence: TGTGCCAGCAGCCTCCGGACAGACACCGGGGAGCTGTTTTTT.

The V and J genes are TRBV2 and TRBJ1-5; D call uncertain. The V end lost 1 base, the J end lost 3 bases, and 7 bases lay between the germline ends. CDR1 and CDR2 from the germline V gene are SNHLY and FYNNEI. The CDR3 consists of 14 residues. CDR3 DNA: TGTGCCAGCAGTGAAGTGAGAGTCAATCAGCCCCAGCATTTT. It codes for CASSEVRVNQPQHF.

The chain has TRBV9 and TRBJ2-5, with 7 bases that match TRBD2. This CDR3 contains 18 residues. Trimming at V came to 4 bases and at J to 1 base, leaving 16 bases not matched to a gene. In germline, CDR1 is SGDLS, CDR2 YYNGEE. In DNA form, the CDR3 reads TGTGCCAGCAGCTCCAGACCTAGCGGTGGGAGTTTCCAAGAGACCCAGTACTTC. It yields the protein CASSSRPSGGSFQETQYF.

In its sample, this clone was seen a few times. The chain recombines TRBV27 with TRBJ2-3, with D unresolved. V dropped 6 bases and J dropped 0 bases, with 13 bases sitting between them. This CDR3 is 15 amino acids long. The germline CDR1 and CDR2 sequences are MNHEY and SMNVEV (reference sequence). The CDR3, as DNA: TGTGCCAGCAGCCGTTACTCCTCTAGCACAGATACGCAGTATTTT. Protein product: CASSRYSSSTDTQYF.

This clone was detected a few times. V usage is TRBV7-9 and J usage is TRBJ1-5; 9 bases fit TRBD1. The CDR3 sequence is 14 residues long. The ends lost 6 bases at V and 5 bases at J; junction bases unmatched: 5. Germline V gene data show CDR1 as SEHNR and CDR2 as FQNEAQ (reference sequence). The CDR3 sequence is CASSSTGGDQPQHF. CDR3 coding DNA: TGTGCCAGCAGTTCGACAGGGGGAGATCAGCCCCAGCATTTT.